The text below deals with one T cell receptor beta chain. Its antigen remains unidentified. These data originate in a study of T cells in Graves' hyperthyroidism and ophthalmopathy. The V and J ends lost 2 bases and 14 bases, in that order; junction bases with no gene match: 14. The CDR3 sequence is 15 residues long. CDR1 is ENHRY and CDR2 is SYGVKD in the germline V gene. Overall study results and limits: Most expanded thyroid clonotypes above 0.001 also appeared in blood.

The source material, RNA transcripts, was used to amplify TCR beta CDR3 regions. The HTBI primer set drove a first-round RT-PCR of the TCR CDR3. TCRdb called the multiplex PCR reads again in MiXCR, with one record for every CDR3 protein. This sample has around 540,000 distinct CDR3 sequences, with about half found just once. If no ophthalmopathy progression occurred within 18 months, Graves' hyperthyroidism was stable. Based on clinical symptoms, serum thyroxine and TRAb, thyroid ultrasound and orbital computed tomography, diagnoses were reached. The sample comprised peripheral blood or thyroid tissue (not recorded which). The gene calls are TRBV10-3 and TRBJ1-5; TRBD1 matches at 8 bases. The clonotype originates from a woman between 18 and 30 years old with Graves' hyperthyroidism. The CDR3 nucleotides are TGTGCCATCAGTGAGCCCTCGGGACAGGAAATCTACGAGCATTTT. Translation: CAISEPSGQEIYEHF.